This T cell receptor beta chain emerged from a study of CD8 T cells in Susac syndrome. Note on this clonotype: A junction boundary mismatches the germline segment, possibly from a read error.

This CDR3 comprises 13 residues. Germline-derived CDR1 and CDR2 are DFQATT and SNEGSKA (reference sequence). Reverse transcription of about 0.45 to 1 ug RNA was carried out with random hexamers. Multiplex PCR with immunoSEQ amplified the TCR beta CDR3 across 54 Vbeta and 13 Jbeta. MiXCR, applied by TCRdb to the immunoSEQ multiplex PCR reads, yields one record per CDR3 protein. The sample shows about 94,000 distinct CDR3 sequences, 85% to 95% of them seen only once. This chain uses TRBV20-1 with TRBJ2-1; maybe TRBD2 (6 bases). The sequence came from a human donor with Susac syndrome. The sequenced sample was CD4+ T cells from PBMCs. This CDR3 reads CSAPGDSFNEQFF. The CDR3 DNA reads TGCAGTGCTCCTGGGGACTCCTTCAATGAGCAGTTCTTC.